The 24 T cell receptor beta chains given below trace back to one sample, sequenced in a study of blood T cell repertoires in COVID-19 (dated by TCRdb to about 2020). The library was prepared using the immunoSEQ multiplex PCR assay. The table comes from immuneACCESS by way of TCRdb, which keeps in-frame sequences with V and J called. Part of the clones is missing from these tables; in studies checked, under half for an unresolved V gene and the rest for unknown reasons. This sample holds 200,000 or so clones; more than 80% were observed only once. The ten largest make up roughly 2.7% of the sample. The sequenced material came from peripheral blood. Source of these receptors: a young man with COVID-19, enrolled during active disease.

The genes are TRBV19 and TRBJ1-1; 7 nucleotides agree with TRBD1. Trimming took 6 bases from V and 0 from J; bases not matched to a gene: 7. This CDR3 has 15 residues. CDR1 is LNHDA and CDR2 is SQIVND in the germline V gene (reference sequence). CDR3 sequence: CASSLGGLMNTEAFF. CDR3 sequence (DNA): TGTGCCAGTAGCTTAGGGGGCCTCATGAACACTGAAGCTTTCTTT.

The chain combines TRBV28 with TRBJ2-1, with D maybe TRBD2 (6 bases). The V end was cut by 3 bases, the J end by 1 base, with 16 bases between. This CDR3 spans 17 amino acids. Germline CDR1 reads MDHEN; CDR2 reads SYDVKM. The CDR3 sequence: CASSLLLAPRSYNEQFF. Written as DNA, the CDR3 is TGTGCCAGCAGTTTGCTTCTAGCGCCTAGGTCCTACAATGAGCAGTTCTTC.

This rearrangement joins TRBV14 to TRBJ1-1; D might be TRBD1 (5 bases). There are 11 residues in the CDR3. The V gene lost 6 bases and the J gene lost 5 bases, with 7 bases spanning the gap. Germline V gene lookup returns CDR1 SGHDN and CDR2 FVKESK. CDR3 in amino acids: CASRQGTEAFF. CDR3 DNA: TGTGCCAGCAGGCAGGGAACTGAAGCTTTCTTT.

The V gene is TRBV5-6, the J gene TRBJ2-1; 9 nucleotides agree with TRBD1. The junction had 6 bases not matched to a gene; V was cut back by 1 base and J by 4 bases. The germline CDR1 and CDR2 sequences are SGHDT and YYEEEE. The CDR3 contains 16 residues. This chain's CDR3 is CASSLSDRGSYNEQFF. The CDR3 DNA follows: TGTGCCAGCAGCTTGTCGGACAGGGGAAGTTACAATGAGCAGTTCTTC.

V gene TRBV21-1 combines with J gene TRBJ1-6; the table calls TRBD1, which could not be checked here. TRBV21-1 is reported as a pseudogene. There are 13 residues in the CDR3. The CDR3 here is CASSRQGFSPLHF. CDR3 in DNA: TGTGCCAGCAGCAGACAGGGTTTTTCACCCCTCCACTTT.

The V call is TRBV19, the J call TRBJ1-2; D unresolved. Germline CDR1 is LNHDA and CDR2 is SQIVND (reference sequence). Deletions cut 7 bases from V and 8 bases from J, with 17 bases between. The CDR3 length is 13 residues. CDR3 sequence: CASKSEGIGGYTF. The CDR3 DNA reads TGTGCCAGTAAAAGTGAGGGAATAGGGGGCTACACCTTC.

The chain employs TRBV19 and TRBJ1-4; weak D call: TRBD1 (6 bases). The ends were cut back, 5 bases at V and 7 bases at J, with 23 bases in the middle. Germline loops: CDR1 LNHDA, CDR2 SQIVND (reference sequence). This CDR3 spans 17 amino acids. CDR3 in amino acids: CASSGERYRVGGEKLFF. The CDR3 DNA sequence: TGTGCCAGTAGTGGTGAGAGATACAGGGTAGGAGGTGAAAAACTGTTTTTT.

This clone showed up just once. The chain couples TRBV6-5 to TRBJ2-1; 11 positions agree with TRBD1. Trimming removed 5 bases from V and 6 bases from J; junction bases left unmatched: 3. Germline CDR1 and CDR2: MNHEY and SVGAGI. This CDR3 has 14 residues. CDR3 residues: CASSPDRGRNEQFF. CDR3 nucleotide sequence: TGTGCCAGCAGTCCGGACAGGGGGCGCAATGAGCAGTTCTTC.

The chain uses TRBV4-3 and TRBJ1-2; tentatively, D is TRBD1 (5 bases). Germline-derived CDR1 and CDR2 are LGHNA and YSLEER. The CDR3 is 15 residues long. The ends were cut back, 2 bases at V and 4 bases at J, with 14 bases in the middle. CDR3 loop: CASSQTPGGIYGYTF. DNA for the CDR3: TGCGCCAGCAGCCAAACCCCCGGGGGGATCTATGGCTACACCTTC.

This rearrangement joins TRBV7-9 to TRBJ1-5; D not certain. Germline assignment: CDR1 SEHNR and CDR2 FQNEAQ (reference sequence). Trimming took off 1 base at V and 9 bases at J, with 7 bases between the two ends. There are 12 residues in the CDR3. Here the CDR3 reads CASSLGSTPQHF. The DNA of the CDR3 is TGTGCCAGCAGCTTAGGGAGTACGCCCCAGCATTTT.

This clone has only one observation. The genes are TRBV5-6 and TRBJ2-7; possibly TRBD2 for D (6 bases). The CDR3 has 14 amino acids. V lost 4 bases, J lost 6 bases, and 17 bases lay in between. Looked up from germline, CDR1 is SGHDT and CDR2 is YYEEEE. CDR3 loop: CASSRERLASEQYF. CDR3 DNA: TGTGCCAGCAGCCGCGAGAGGCTAGCGAGCGAGCAGTACTTC.

The CDR3 DNA is TGTGCCAGCAGTTTGCAGGGAGGAGCTTTCTTT. Protein: CASSLQGGAFF. The V gene is TRBV28, the J gene TRBJ1-1; D is perhaps TRBD1 (5 bases). Germline lookup yields CDR1 MDHEN and CDR2 SYDVKM. The V end lost 3 bases, the J end lost 10 bases, and 9 bases lay between the germline ends. The CDR3 has 11 residues.

The chain recombines TRBV12-3 or TRBV12-4 with TRBJ1-1, with 7 positions matching TRBD1. The junction had 6 bases not matched to a gene; V was cut back by 7 bases and J by 4 bases. The CDR3 length is 13 residues. In DNA, the CDR3 is TGTGCCAGCACCACGACAGGGCCCACTGAAGCTTTCTTT. It yields the protein CASTTTGPTEAFF.

This clone was seen once. This chain joins TRBV19 and TRBJ1-6; TRBD1 matches at 9 bases. The ends lost 7 bases at V and 7 bases at J; junction bases unmatched: 8. Germline V CDR1 and CDR2: LNHDA, SQIVND (reference sequence). The CDR3 extends over 15 amino acids. CDR3 residues: CASNFGTGTNSPLHF. The CDR3 nucleotides are TGTGCCAGTAACTTCGGGACAGGGACGAATTCACCCCTCCACTTT.

The V call is TRBV10-3, the J call TRBJ2-3; 10 bases agree with TRBD2. This CDR3 region has 14 residues. Trimming took 7 bases from V and 2 from J; bases not matched to a gene: 3. In germline, CDR1 is ENHRY, CDR2 SYGVKD. The CDR3 DNA is TGTGCCATCACCGGGACTAGCGACACAGATACGCAGTATTTT. It translates to CAITGTSDTDTQYF.

This chain links TRBV7-3 with TRBJ2-3; perhaps TRBD1 as D (5 bases). V was shortened by 5 bases and J by 5 bases, with 11 bases between the two germline ends. Germline CDR1 reads SGHTA; CDR2 reads FQGTGA. The CDR3 has 13 residues. The CDR3 coding sequence is TGTGCCAGCAGCCCCACCCAGGGAGATACGCAGTATTTT. It is translated as CASSPTQGDTQYF.

This clone was recorded at least ten times. The rearrangement links TRBV11-2 to TRBJ1-1, with 7 bases lining up with TRBD1. This CDR3 has 17 amino acids. Germline V gene lookup returns CDR1 SGHAT and CDR2 FQNNGV. V was pared by 7 bases and J by 1 base, with 15 bases of the junction left unmatched. The CDR3 DNA reads TGTGCCAGCAACGGGGACAGCCGGATCCCCAGGAACACTGAAGCTTTCTTT. Protein sequence: CASNGDSRIPRNTEAFF.

The J gene is TRBJ1-2, the V gene TRBV6-6; possibly TRBD1 for D (5 bases). Germline loops: CDR1 MNHNY, CDR2 SVGAGI (reference sequence). The CDR3 contains 14 residues. V lost 2 bases to trimming and J lost 3 bases, with 10 bases between them. This chain's CDR3 is CASSYRGIDYGYTF. The CDR3 nucleotides read TGTGCCAGCAGTTACAGGGGTATTGACTATGGCTACACCTTC.

The chain recombines TRBV13 with TRBJ1-2; D uncertain. Per the germline V gene, CDR1 is PRHDT and CDR2 is FYEKMQ (reference sequence). Between the trimmed V and J ends, which lost 3 bases and 6 bases, there was a span of 17 bases. The CDR3 is 15 amino acids. As DNA, the CDR3 is TGTGCCAGCAGCTTGGGCAATTCCCAACGCAATGGCTACACCTTC. Translated: CASSLGNSQRNGYTF.

The CDR3 here is CASGFVSVGYTF. CDR3 coding DNA: TGTGCTAGTGGTTTCGTATCGGTCGGCTACACCTTC. V and J are TRBV12-5 and TRBJ1-2; D gene ambiguous. Germline CDR1 is LGHNT and CDR2 is FRNRAP. V lost 3 bases to trimming and J lost 8 bases, with 10 bases between them. This CDR3 comprises 12 residues. Filled out from reference TRBV12-5 and TRBJ1-2, the complete variable domain reads DARVTQTPRHKVTEMGQEVTMRCQPILGHNTVFWYRQTMMQGLELLAYFRNRAPLDDSGMPKDRFSAEMPDATLATLKIQPSEPRDSAVYFCASGFVSVGYTFGSGTRLTVV.

A few counts support this clone. The chain couples TRBV19 to TRBJ2-7; 12 nucleotides line up with TRBD1. Looked up from germline, CDR1 is LNHDA and CDR2 is SQIVND (reference sequence). J gave up 3 bases and V 3 bases, and 3 bases lay outside the gene matches. The CDR3 length is 15 residues. CDR3 sequence: CASSMGTGGFYEQYF. DNA of the CDR3: TGTGCCAGTAGTATGGGGACAGGGGGCTTCTACGAGCAGTACTTC.

The J gene is TRBJ1-2, the V gene TRBV5-4, with 7 bases identical to TRBD1. CDR1 SGHNT and CDR2 YYREEE come from the germline V gene (reference sequence). The CDR3 totals 13 residues. V lost 2 bases to trimming and J lost 7 bases; unmatched junction nucleotides: 5. DNA for the CDR3: TGTGCCAGCAGCTTATGGGACAGAAGTGGCTACACCTTC. It specifies CASSLWDRSGYTF.

V and J are TRBV18 and TRBJ2-1; 8 bases map to TRBD2. In germline, CDR1 is KGHSH, CDR2 LQKENI. The CDR3 extends over 15 amino acids. V lost 3 bases to trimming and J lost 8 bases; unmatched junction nucleotides: 9. This CDR3 is CASSPPGLVGDEQFF. CDR3 nucleotides: TGTGCCAGCTCACCCCCGGGACTAGTAGGGGATGAGCAGTTCTTC.

DNA for the CDR3: TGTGCCAGCAGCTTAACTCTGACTAGCGGGAGGACCACCGGGGAGCTGTTTTTT. It translates to CASSLTLTSGRTTGELFF. The chain carries TRBV7-6 and TRBJ2-2; TRBD2 matches at 13 bases. CDR3 size: 18 residues. Germline V gene data show CDR1 as SGHVS and CDR2 as FNYEAQ. The ends lost 2 bases at V and 4 bases at J; junction bases unmatched: 7.